This T cell receptor beta chain originates from a study of blood T cells in healthy people across ages. Healthy Russian Caucasian donors spanned ages about 6 to 100 years. Overall study findings and caveats: Estimated diversity across one million T cells was deemed an underestimate.

A second 7 to 11 cycle PCR used barcoded and J-beta primers. All cDNA molecules were each tagged by a template-switch adaptor with 12 random nucleotides. Every sample produced at least 2.5 million CDR3-containing paired-end reads. Each CDR3 protein is one row after TCRdb ran MiXCR on the 5' RACE reads. The repertoire includes about 1.7 million distinct CDR3 sequences, about 30% of them detected once, and roughly 8.2% sits in the top ten. V lost 3 bases and J lost 5; bases outside the gene matches: 5. The CDR3 consists of 14 residues. CDR1 is MNHNS and CDR2 is SASEGT in the germline V gene. About this clonotype itself: No antigen is known for it.

The sequence was collected from a woman in her thirties in good health. The sample was blood. This rearrangement joins TRBV6-1 to TRBJ1-1, with TRBD1 matching 8 bases. CDR3 amino acids: CASSDGDRWTEAFF. In DNA, the CDR3 is TGTGCCAGCAGTGATGGGGACAGGTGGACTGAAGCTTTCTTT.